The clone carrying this TCR beta chain was detected ten times or more. These data are taken from a study of T-cell reconstitution after alpha-beta-depleted transplantation in children. Germline CDR1 MGHRA, CDR2 YSYEKL. J lost 6 bases, V lost 3 bases, and 1 base had no gene match. The CDR3 totals 13 residues. Unique molecular identifiers were incorporated when the TCRbeta library was constructed. MiXCR, applied by TCRdb to the PCR reads, yields one record per CDR3 protein. Among about 190,000 distinct CDR3 sequences listed, approximately 6.6% were seen once. The receptor was derived from a human donor who donated a stem cell graft to a child with Wiskott-Aldrich syndrome. The material was PBMCs from the stem cell graft donor, obtained from the stem cell graft. This sequence joins TRBV4-1 and TRBJ1-1; 10 nucleotides line up with TRBD1. The DNA for the CDR3 is TGCGCCAGCAGCCAGACAGGGGGCCCTGAAGCTTTCTTT. Amino acids: CASSQTGGPEAFF.